This TCR beta chain was observed in a study of cytomegalovirus exposure and HLA in healthy donors. Study results and limitations: A later analysis found TCR association rates differed by HLA locus, highest for DRB1 and lowest for HLA-C.

In the PCR, 60 Vbeta and 13 Jbeta primers were used. Measured with immunoSEQ multiplex PCR; TCRdb has only the in-frame clones, and not every one. The sample has about 100,000 clones, about 75% seen once. Trimming removed 5 bases from V and 4 bases from J, with 17 bases in between. The CDR3 loop spans 15 amino acids. Germline loops: CDR1 SGHAT, CDR2 FQNNGV. Details on this clone: The antigen is undetermined.

The chain combines TRBV11-2 with TRBJ1-2; D ambiguous. The TCR sequence derives from a man aged 35 to 55 in good health and CMV-seropositive. Specimen: PBMCs. The CDR3 DNA follows: TGTGCCAGCAGCCTTAGCAGGAGGACCCTCTATGGCTACACCTTC. Translation gives CASSLSRRTLYGYTF.